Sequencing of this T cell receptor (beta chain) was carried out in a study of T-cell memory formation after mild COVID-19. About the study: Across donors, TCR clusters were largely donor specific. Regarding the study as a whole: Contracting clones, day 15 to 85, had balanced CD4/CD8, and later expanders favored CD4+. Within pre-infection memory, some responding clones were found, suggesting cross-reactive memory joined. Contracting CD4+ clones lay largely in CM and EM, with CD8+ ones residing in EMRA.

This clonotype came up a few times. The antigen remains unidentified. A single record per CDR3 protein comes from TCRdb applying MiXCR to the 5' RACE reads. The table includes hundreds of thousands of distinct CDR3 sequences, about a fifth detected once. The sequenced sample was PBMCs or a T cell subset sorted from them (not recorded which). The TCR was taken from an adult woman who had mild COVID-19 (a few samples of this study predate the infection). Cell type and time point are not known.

CDR3 in DNA: TGTGCCAGCAGCTTTATAACGGCCTTCACAGATACGCAGTATTTT. As protein: CASSFITAFTDTQYF. This rearrangement joins TRBV5-8 to TRBJ2-3, with D hard to call. Germline V gene data show CDR1 as SGHTS and CDR2 as YDEGEE. The CDR3 is 15 amino acids. V lost 2 bases and J 2 bases, leaving 12 bases between the germline ends. The complete variable domain, with remaining parts taken from reference TRBV5-8 and TRBJ2-3, reads EAGVTQSPTHLIKTRGQQATLRCSPISGHTSVYWYQQALGLGLQFLLWYDEGEERNRGNFPPRFSGRQFPNYSSELNVNALELEDSALYLCASSFITAFTDTQYFGPGTRLTVL.